The next 30 T cell receptor beta chains were all read from a single sample in a study of blood T cell repertoires in COVID-19 (dated by TCRdb to 2020 to 2022). Receptor libraries were prepared by the immunoSEQ multiplex PCR assay. TCRdb carries this immuneACCESS record with in-frame sequences only. Its versions omit some clonotypes, under half of them owing to an unresolved V gene in the studies checked, with the rest unexplained. A total of just under 65,000 clones appear in this sample, 70% to 90% of them only once. The ten largest clones add up to 1.2% of the sample. Sequencing used peripheral blood. The receptor source for this set is a man aged 35 to 55 with acute or convalescent COVID-19.

The chain joins TRBV30 to TRBJ2-5, with 8 positions matching TRBD1. This CDR3 contains 15 residues. Germline V gene sequence: CDR1 GTSNPN, CDR2 SVGIG (reference sequence). V dropped 2 bases and J dropped 2; count of bases not matched to a gene: 7. CDR3 coding DNA: TGTGCCTGGAGTAGGGACAGGATTCCTCAAGAGACCCAGTACTTC. This encodes CAWSRDRIPQETQYF.

This chain connects TRBV30 to TRBJ1-4; weak D call: TRBD1 (6 bases). Germline CDR1 GTSNPN, CDR2 SVGIG (reference sequence). Trimming shortened V by 2 bases and J by 8 bases, and 21 bases separated the two germline ends. This CDR3 comprises 16 residues. The CDR3 reads CAWSLQGWNLREKLFF. The CDR3 region has the DNA TGTGCCTGGAGTTTGCAGGGGTGGAACCTCAGAGAAAAACTGTTTTTT.

V and J are TRBV27 and TRBJ2-7; the D gene is possibly TRBD2 (7 bases). Germline CDR1 is MNHEY and CDR2 is SMNVEV (reference sequence). This CDR3 has 13 amino acids. V was shortened by 3 bases and J by 9 bases, with 15 bases between the two germline ends. Here the CDR3 reads CASSFRGGTTQYF. CDR3 DNA: TGTGCCAGCAGTTTTAGGGGAGGGACAACGCAGTACTTC.

This sequence joins TRBV5-5 and TRBJ1-3, with D possibly being TRBD1 (5 bases). With 3 bases removed from V and 3 bases from J, the gap between germline ends came to 16 bases. Germline values: CDR1 SGHKS, CDR2 YYEKEE (reference sequence). The length of the CDR3 is 16 residues. Written as DNA, the CDR3 is TGTGCCAGCAGCTCGATCCAGGGCGGTCGTGGAAACACCATATATTTT. This gives the protein CASSSIQGGRGNTIYF.

The V gene is TRBV15, the J gene TRBJ1-2; 10 positions agree with TRBD1. Germline CDR1 is LNHNV and CDR2 is YYDKDF (reference sequence). The CDR3 length is 14 residues. Germline trimming cut 5 bases from V and 8 bases from J; bases unmatched to any gene: 8. The CDR3 reads CATSEWTGGKGYTF. The CDR3 nucleotides read TGTGCCACCAGCGAATGGACAGGGGGAAAAGGCTACACCTTC.

The V gene is TRBV5-5, the J gene TRBJ1-2, with a weak D call TRBD1 (5 bases). Trimming removed 0 bases at V and 4 bases at J, with 13 bases between. The CDR3 is 15 residues long. From germline, CDR1 is SGHKS and CDR2 YYEKEE (reference sequence). CDR3 loop: CASSLGPGDSYGYTF. In DNA form, the CDR3 reads TGTGCCAGCAGCTTGGGTCCGGGGGATAGCTATGGCTACACCTTC.

The chain couples TRBV7-6 to TRBJ1-1; 7 positions agree with TRBD1. After removal of 5 bases from V and 3 bases from J, the junction contained 3 bases not matched to a gene. CDR3 length: 13 residues. CDR1 and CDR2 from the germline V gene are SGHVS and FNYEAQ. The CDR3 is CASSQTGYTEAFF. CDR3 bases: TGTGCCAGCAGCCAGACAGGGTACACTGAAGCTTTCTTT.

V usage is TRBV7-2 and J usage is TRBJ2-2; 9 bases are shared with TRBD2. Germline V lookup: CDR1 SGHTA, CDR2 FQGNSA. V lost 1 base to trimming and J lost 6 bases; unmatched junction nucleotides: 3. The CDR3 is made up of 15 amino acids. Written as DNA, the CDR3 is TGTGCCAGCAGCTTAGGCGGGGGGGCCGCCGGGGAGCTGTTTTTT. Protein sequence: CASSLGGGAAGELFF.

The chain carries TRBV4-1 and TRBJ1-2; 9 nucleotides agree with TRBD1. Losses at the gene ends were 0 bases for V and 4 bases for J; bases not matched to a gene: 12. Germline-derived CDR1 and CDR2 are MGHRA and YSYEKL. The CDR3 spans 18 residues. The CDR3 DNA reads TGCGCCAGCAGCCAAGATTTGGTCAGGACAGGGGCTAGCTATGGCTACACCTTC. Its protein is CASSQDLVRTGASYGYTF.

The chain combines TRBV5-4 with TRBJ2-5; D is uncertain. This CDR3 spans 16 amino acids. CDR1 and CDR2 (germline): SGHNT, YYREEE (reference sequence). Trimming took off 2 bases at V and 2 bases at J, with 16 bases between the two ends. The CDR3 DNA is TGTGCCAGCAGCTTTTCCCAAATCCGGCGGCAAGAGACCCAGTACTTC. It specifies CASSFSQIRRQETQYF. The variable domain in full, completed from reference TRBV5-4 and TRBJ2-5, reads ETGVTQSPTHLIKTRGQQVTLRCSSQSGHNTVSWYQQALGQGPQFIFQYYREEENGRGNFPPRFSGLQFPNYSSELNVNALELDDSALYLCASSFSQIRRQETQYFGPGTRLLVL.

The CDR3 reads CASRGTGQTEAFF. CDR3 DNA: TGTGCCAGCCGCGGGACAGGGCAAACTGAAGCTTTCTTT. The V and J genes are TRBV2 and TRBJ1-1, with 9 bases identical to TRBD1. Per germline, CDR1 SNHLY and CDR2 FYNNEI. J gave up 5 bases and V 8 bases, and 6 bases lay outside the gene matches. This CDR3 region has 13 residues.

The chain combines TRBV3-1 (or the pseudogene TRBV3-2) with TRBJ2-5, with D perhaps matching TRBD2 (5 bases). Germline loops: CDR1 LGHDT, CDR2 YNNKEL (reference sequence). Trimming removed 1 base from V and 1 base from J, with 16 bases in between. The CDR3 spans 17 residues. DNA for the CDR3: TGTGCCAGCAGCCAAGGACAACTAGGGAGAGCCCAAGAGACCCAGTACTTC. Residues: CASSQGQLGRAQETQYF.

This clone was recorded once. V gene TRBV5-4 combines with J gene TRBJ1-1, with D possibly matching TRBD1 (6 bases). The CDR3 extends over 15 amino acids. Trimming left V 4 bases short and J 1 base short, with 14 bases between. CDR1 SGHNT and CDR2 YYREEE come from the germline V gene (reference sequence). CDR3 sequence reads: CASSTGQFANTEAFF. CDR3 in DNA: TGTGCCAGCAGCACTGGACAGTTTGCGAACACTGAAGCTTTCTTT.

This chain uses TRBV12-5 with TRBJ1-2; TRBD1 matches 8 bases. The V gene's germline CDR1 is LGHNT and CDR2 FRNRAP. V was clipped by 6 bases and J by 8 bases; unmatched bases: 5. The CDR3 is 12 amino acids. CDR3 sequence: CASGTGARGYTF. Here the CDR3 DNA reads TGTGCTAGTGGGACAGGGGCGCGAGGCTACACCTTC.

J is TRBJ1-5 and V is TRBV2; TRBD1 matches 8 bases. V shed 6 bases and J 4 bases; nucleotides not matched to a gene: 5. This CDR3 contains 14 residues. Germline loops: CDR1 SNHLY, CDR2 FYNNEI. CDR3: CASRTGVPNQPQHF. CDR3 nucleotide sequence: TGTGCCAGCAGGACAGGGGTCCCAAATCAGCCCCAGCATTTT.

The V gene is TRBV7-2, the J gene TRBJ1-2; D is perhaps TRBD1 (6 bases). Between the trimmed V and J ends, which lost 8 bases and 6 bases, there was a span of 13 bases. The CDR3 sequence is 12 residues long. CDR1 is SGHTA and CDR2 is FQGNSA in the germline V gene. The chain's CDR3 is CASGWTVNGYTF. CDR3 bases: TGTGCCAGCGGCTGGACAGTAAATGGCTACACCTTC.

V is TRBV27 and J is TRBJ2-3; 7 positions agree with TRBD1. The germline V gene encodes CDR1 MNHEY and CDR2 SMNVEV (reference sequence). With V trimmed by 8 bases and J by 4 bases, 9 bases remained unmatched. The CDR3 consists of 14 residues. This CDR3 is CASGQDPTPDTQYF. CDR3 nucleotides: TGTGCCAGCGGACAGGATCCGACCCCAGATACGCAGTATTTT.

This clone has only a few counts. V is TRBV6-1 and J is TRBJ1-1, with TRBD1 identical over 8 bases. The CDR3 loop spans 15 amino acids. The ends lost 3 bases at V and 1 base at J; junction bases unmatched: 4. The germline V gene has CDR1 MNHNS and CDR2 SASEGT. CDR3 nucleotide sequence: TGTGCCAGCAGTGACCGGGACAGGTGGAACACTGAAGCTTTCTTT. This encodes CASSDRDRWNTEAFF.

The V gene is TRBV14, the J gene TRBJ2-1; 7 positions agree with TRBD2. This CDR3 is 17 amino acids long. In germline, CDR1 is SGHDN, CDR2 FVKESK. Trimming at V came to 1 base and at J to 10 bases, leaving 16 bases not matched to a gene. The CDR3, as DNA: TGTGCCAGCAGCCAAGCCTCTAGCGGTCCTCGGGCAGGGGAGCAGTTCTTC. Translated: CASSQASSGPRAGEQFF.

The chain recombines TRBV27 with TRBJ1-2; 10 bases fit TRBD1. The J segment lost 8 bases and the V segment lost 3 bases, leaving 3 bases of the junction unmatched. Germline lookup yields CDR1 MNHEY and CDR2 SMNVEV (reference sequence). There are 13 residues in the CDR3. CDR3 amino acids: CASSFRTGGGYTF. DNA of the CDR3: TGTGCCAGCAGTTTTCGGACAGGGGGGGGCTACACCTTC.

J is TRBJ2-2 and V is TRBV11-2; D possibly corresponds to TRBD2 (6 bases). The CDR3 is 16 residues long. The V gene lost 5 bases and the J gene lost 4 bases, with 17 bases spanning the gap. Per germline, CDR1 SGHAT and CDR2 FQNNGV. The CDR3 region is CASSLRSGDLTGELFF. Here the CDR3 DNA reads TGTGCCAGCAGCCTTCGCTCGGGGGACCTCACCGGGGAGCTGTTTTTT.

This clone has only one observation. The rearrangement uses TRBV20-1 and TRBJ2-7, with 8 bases fitting TRBD2. The CDR3 runs to 17 residues. V was pared by 3 bases and J by 5 bases, with 18 bases of the junction left unmatched. Germline CDR1 DFQATT, CDR2 SNEGSKA (reference sequence). CDR3 residues: CSASGSGRGGVTDEQYF. The CDR3 DNA is TGCAGTGCTAGTGGGAGTGGTCGGGGGGGCGTAACGGACGAGCAGTACTTC.

The rearrangement uses TRBV11-1 and TRBJ1-1; 8 nucleotides agree with TRBD1. V shed 6 bases and J 5 bases; nucleotides not matched to a gene: 11. Germline CDR1 reads SGHAT; CDR2 reads FQDESV (reference sequence). The CDR3 sequence is 15 residues long. The CDR3, as DNA: TGTGCCAGCAGGCGGACAGGGATCGGGAGGACTGAAGCTTTCTTT. It yields the protein CASRRTGIGRTEAFF.

The chain couples TRBV12-3 or TRBV12-4 to TRBJ1-3; TRBD1 matches at 8 bases. This CDR3 contains 13 residues. Germline trimming cut 7 bases from V and 9 bases from J; bases unmatched to any gene: 8. CDR3 amino acids: CASTRTGSTTIYF. In DNA form, the CDR3 reads TGTGCCAGCACCCGGACAGGGAGTACCACCATATATTTT.

The rearrangement links TRBV5-1 to TRBJ2-5; 8 bases line up with TRBD1. The V gene end was trimmed by 2 bases and the J gene end by 6 bases; junction bases not matched to a gene: 3. Looked up from germline, CDR1 is SGHRS and CDR2 is YFSETQ. This CDR3 contains 13 residues. The CDR3 is CASSFSGGQTQYF. In DNA, the CDR3 is TGCGCCAGCAGCTTCTCAGGGGGCCAGACCCAGTACTTC.

In nucleotides, the CDR3 is TGCGCCAGCAGTCTCGGACAGCGGAACACTGAAGCTTTCTTT. Translation gives CASSLGQRNTEAFF. V is TRBV10-1 and J is TRBJ1-1; maybe TRBD1 (6 bases). This CDR3 spans 14 amino acids. Germline CDR1 and CDR2: WNHNN and SYGVQD (reference sequence). V was shortened by 5 bases and J by 1 base, with 11 bases between the two germline ends.

The chain carries TRBV2 and TRBJ1-5, with a possible D match to TRBD1 (5 bases). V lost 1 base, J lost 6 bases, and 10 bases lay in between. The CDR3 is made up of 14 amino acids. Germline CDR1 SNHLY, CDR2 FYNNEI. The CDR3 DNA sequence: TGTGCCAGCAGTGAAGGGGGGGGGTTTCAGCCCCAGCATTTT. Protein: CASSEGGGFQPQHF.

This clone was detected once. The J gene is TRBJ1-3, the V gene TRBV5-1, with TRBD1 identical over 10 bases. The V gene's germline CDR1 is SGHRS and CDR2 YFSETQ. J gave up 2 bases and V 4 bases, and 3 bases lay outside the gene matches. CDR3 length equals 15 residues. CDR3 sequence (DNA): TGCGCCAGCAGCAGGGACAGGGGCGCTGGAAACACCATATATTTT. The encoded protein is CASSRDRGAGNTIYF.

V is TRBV19 and J is TRBJ1-5; tentative D call: TRBD1 (6 bases). V shed 5 bases and J shed 7 bases, with 15 bases lying between them. The CDR3 sequence is 14 residues long. In germline, CDR1 is LNHDA, CDR2 SQIVND (reference sequence). CDR3 coding DNA: TGTGCCAGTAGTTGGGTGGGGGCAGGCCAGCCCCAGCATTTT. Amino acids: CASSWVGAGQPQHF. The full variable domain, in which reference TRBV19 and TRBJ1-5 provide the parts outside the CDR3, is DGGITQSPKYLFRKEGQNVTLSCEQNLNHDAMYWYRQDPGQGLRLIYYSQIVNDFQKGDIAEGYSVSREKKESFPLTVTSAQKNPTAFYLCASSWVGAGQPQHFGDGTRLSIL.

This clone was found a few times. The chain joins TRBV29-1 to TRBJ1-4, with D unclear. The CDR3 sequence is 15 residues long. Germline V lookup: CDR1 SQVTM, CDR2 ANQGSEA. The V end lost 7 bases, the J end lost 4 bases, and 19 bases lay between the germline ends. The CDR3 DNA sequence: TGCAGCGCAAAACGAACCGCCGGGAGTAATGAAAAACTGTTTTTT. This translates into CSAKRTAGSNEKLFF. Looking up the rest from reference TRBV29-1 and TRBJ1-4 gives the full variable domain: SAVISQKPSRDICQRGTSLTIQCQVDSQVTMMFWYRQQPGQSLTLIATANQGSEATYESGFVIDKFPISRPNLTFSTLTVSNMSPEDSSIYLCSAKRTAGSNEKLFFGSGTQLSVL.